This T cell receptor (beta chain) was obtained from a study of T cell repertoires in cytomegalovirus infection. Looking at the study overall: Shared public TCR beta signatures pointed to both CMV infection and a matching HLA type.

General observations from the study: Individuals carrying CMV plus the relevant HLA were identified by cumulative frequency of public TCR beta families. CMV-specific TCR beta clonotypes restricted by HLA-C were the ones dominating the ex vivo response.

Each CDR3 protein is one row after TCRdb ran MiXCR on the reads. This table has under 350,000 distinct CDR3 sequences, around 9.1% appearing once. The germline V and J ends were trimmed by 0 bases and 2 bases, with 8 bases remaining between them. CDR1 and CDR2 (germline): SGHRS, YFSETQ. This CDR3 spans 14 amino acids. In this sample, this clonotype turned up a few times. Its target is not known. The V call is TRBV5-1, the J call TRBJ1-2; no definite D call. The source of this sequence is a human donor in good health (CMV status not recorded). Some clones in this sample may be carry-over from other donors' samples. What was sequenced was PBMCs. CDR3 region: CASSLEPQNYGYTF. CDR3 DNA sequence: TGCGCCAGCAGCTTGGAGCCTCAAAACTATGGCTACACCTTC. The entire variable domain, with the rest obtained from reference TRBV5-1 and TRBJ1-2, is as follows: KAGVTQTPRYLIKTRGQQVTLSCSPISGHRSVSWYQQTPGQGLQFLFEYFSETQRNKGNFPGRFSGRQFSNSRSEMNVSTLELGDSALYLCASSLEPQNYGYTFGSGTRLTVV.